Listed here are 19 T cell receptor beta chains from one sample, sequenced in a study of long-term antiretroviral therapy in people with HIV. Version v3.0 of the immunoSEQ assay ran at survey level. Generated by immunoSEQ multiplex PCR, the TCRdb table keeps only in-frame clones and is missing some. The table includes over 30,000 clones, around 90% detected once. This specimen consisted of unsorted PBMCs, obtained 1.1 years after starting antiretroviral therapy. These receptors originate from a man between 18 and 29 years old with HIV.

V and J are TRBV7-9 and TRBJ2-1; possible D gene TRBD1, 5 bases. CDR1 is SEHNR and CDR2 is FQNEAQ in the germline V gene (reference sequence). This CDR3 has 15 residues. Trimming shortened V by 1 base and J by 3 bases, and 10 bases separated the two germline ends. The CDR3 DNA reads as TGTGCCAGCAGCTTAGTTACGGACAACTACAATGAGCAGTTCTTC. It is translated as CASSLVTDNYNEQFF.

The rearrangement joins TRBV7-2 to TRBJ1-1; D is uncertain. The V end was cut by 2 bases, the J end by 0 bases, with 10 bases between. The CDR3 runs 15 residues. Germline V CDR1 and CDR2: SGHTA, FQGNSA. The CDR3 sequence: CASSLILGMNTEAFF. CDR3 in DNA: TGTGCCAGCAGCTTAATCTTAGGGATGAACACTGAAGCTTTCTTT.

This clone was seen once. V usage is TRBV28 and J usage is TRBJ2-7; D might be TRBD1 or TRBD2, each matching 5 bases. V dropped 6 bases and J dropped 9 bases, with 21 bases sitting between them. From germline, CDR1 is MDHEN and CDR2 SYDVKM. The CDR3 is 14 amino acids. The CDR3 sequence: CASSSPGLPMGQYF. The CDR3 DNA reads TGTGCCAGCAGCTCCCCGGGGCTACCCATGGGGCAGTACTTC.

The chain is built from TRBV19 and TRBJ2-7; no reliable D call. Trimming removed 0 bases at V and 4 bases at J, with 1 base between. CDR3 length: 11 residues. The V gene's germline CDR1 is LNHDA and CDR2 SQIVND (reference sequence). CDR3 sequence reads: CASSIDYEQYF. Written as DNA, the CDR3 is TGTGCCAGTAGTATAGATTACGAGCAGTACTTC.

The genes are TRBV6-4 and TRBJ1-5; TRBD1 agrees at 11 bases. CDR1 is MRHNA, CDR2 SNTAGT, per germline. Unmatched junction bases numbered 5, after V lost 2 bases and J lost 8 bases. The CDR3 spans 15 residues. CDR3 sequence reads: CASSDGQGAVEPQHF. CDR3 nucleotide sequence: TGTGCCAGCAGTGACGGACAGGGGGCTGTGGAGCCCCAGCATTTT.

This rearrangement joins TRBV27 to TRBJ2-7; D may correspond to TRBD1 or TRBD2 (6 bases each). The CDR3 spans 14 residues. Trimming took 6 bases from V and 5 from J, leaving 17 bases between them. Germline V gene data show CDR1 as MNHEY and CDR2 as SMNVEV (reference sequence). In DNA form, the CDR3 reads TGTGCCAGCAGCCTGAAGGGGGGCTTACACGAGCAGTACTTC. This codes for CASSLKGGLHEQYF.

V gene TRBV7-9 combines with J gene TRBJ2-1; tentative D call: TRBD2 (5 bases). Germline V gene sequence: CDR1 SEHNR, CDR2 FQNEAQ (reference sequence). Between the trimmed V and J ends, which lost 3 bases and 5 bases, there was a span of 14 bases. The CDR3 consists of 15 residues. In DNA, the CDR3 is TGTGCCAGCAGCTTTTCGCCCGGGGTTCACAATGAGCAGTTCTTC. Amino acids: CASSFSPGVHNEQFF.

This sequence joins TRBV7-9 and TRBJ2-3; 10 positions agree with TRBD2. The ends lost 3 bases at V and 1 base at J; junction bases unmatched: 1. Germline CDR1 reads SEHNR; CDR2 reads FQNEAQ (reference sequence). This CDR3 comprises 15 residues. CDR3 amino acids: CASSFGTSGTDTQYF. In DNA, the CDR3 is TGTGCCAGCAGCTTTGGGACTAGCGGCACAGATACGCAGTATTTT.

The genes are TRBV4-1 and TRBJ1-5; the D is unclear. The V end lost 0 bases, the J end lost 5 bases, and 5 bases lay between the germline ends. The CDR3 is 13 amino acids. The germline CDR1 and CDR2 sequences are MGHRA and YSYEKL. The CDR3 nucleotides read TGCGCCAGCAGCCAAGACCCGTATCAGCCCCAGCATTTT. This sequence encodes CASSQDPYQPQHF.

This chain links TRBV27 with TRBJ1-3; unclear D gene. The V and J ends lost 7 bases and 8 bases respectively, with 18 bases between them. This CDR3 region has 14 residues. From germline, CDR1 is MNHEY and CDR2 SMNVEV (reference sequence). CDR3 nucleotides: TGTGCCAGCATGGGTAATAGAGAGTTAGACACCATATATTTT. This gives the protein CASMGNRELDTIYF.

CDR3 coding DNA: TGTGCCGAGACTCCACGGCAGGGGGCGGGATACAATGAGCAGTTCTTC. It specifies CAETPRQGAGYNEQFF. The V and J genes are TRBV7-8 and TRBJ2-1; 8 positions match TRBD1. The germline V gene has CDR1 SGHVS and CDR2 FQNEAQ. The CDR3 extends over 16 amino acids. With 11 bases clipped from V and 4 bases from J, the junction kept 16 bases outside the gene matches.

The chain links TRBV25-1 to TRBJ2-1; 11 nucleotides line up with TRBD1. Germline V gene data show CDR1 as MGHDK and CDR2 as SYGVNS. The CDR3 spans 15 residues. Trimming at V came to 3 bases and at J to 12 bases, leaving 10 bases not matched to a gene. In nucleotides, the CDR3 is TGTGCCAGCAGTGACCCGGGACAGGGGGATTTGGGGCAGTTCTTC. Translating it yields CASSDPGQGDLGQFF.

The gene calls are TRBV6-6 and TRBJ1-1, with D perhaps matching TRBD1 (6 bases). Germline CDR1 is MNHNY and CDR2 is SVGAGI (reference sequence). Trimming removed 5 bases from V and 1 base from J, with 11 bases in between. The CDR3 is 14 amino acids. Here the CDR3 DNA reads TGTGCCAGCAGTCCCGGACAGAAGAACACTGAAGCTTTCTTT. Encoded protein: CASSPGQKNTEAFF.

The genes are TRBV28 and TRBJ1-2; 8 bases line up with TRBD1. The CDR3 sequence is 14 residues long. Trimming at V came to 5 bases and at J to 0 bases, leaving 2 bases not matched to a gene. CDR1 MDHEN and CDR2 SYDVKM come from the germline V gene. Written as DNA, the CDR3 is TGTGCCAGCAGTCCGGGACAGGCTAACTATGGCTACACCTTC. Its protein is CASSPGQANYGYTF.

The chain carries TRBV4-2 and TRBJ2-7; D possibly corresponds to TRBD2 (6 bases). Germline CDR1 is LGHNA and CDR2 is YNFKEQ. The CDR3 has 14 residues. Trimming removed 5 bases from V and 0 bases from J, with 11 bases in between. This chain's CDR3 is CASSGAGSSYEQYF. The CDR3 nucleotides are TGTGCCAGCAGCGGGGCGGGGAGCTCCTACGAGCAGTACTTC.

The chain uses TRBV5-3 and TRBJ2-2; D gene ambiguous. TRBV5-3 belongs to the ORF category, with a function that is uncertain. V was shortened by 3 bases and J by 5 bases, with 11 bases between the two germline ends. The length of the CDR3 is 14 residues. CDR3 amino acids: CARSCTDRTGELFF. As DNA, the CDR3 is TGTGCCAGAAGCTGCACGGATAGGACCGGGGAGCTGTTTTTT.

CDR3: CASSLADHYEQYF. The CDR3 DNA reads as TGTGCCAGCAGCTTAGCGGATCACTACGAGCAGTACTTC. V and J are TRBV7-2 and TRBJ2-7, with unresolved D. CDR3 length equals 13 residues. Trimming pared 0 bases from V and 3 bases from J, leaving 6 bases between. Germline lookup yields CDR1 SGHTA and CDR2 FQGNSA.

The V gene is TRBV27, the J gene TRBJ2-7, with TRBD2 matching 8 bases. V gave up 6 bases and J gave up 3 bases; unmatched junction bases: 13. Germline CDR1 reads MNHEY; CDR2 reads SMNVEV (reference sequence). This CDR3 comprises 16 residues. CDR3 protein: CASSPVSLAARYEQYF. The DNA for the CDR3 is TGTGCCAGCAGCCCTGTGTCACTAGCGGCCCGCTACGAGCAGTACTTC.

Only one count was recorded for this clone. This chain connects TRBV5-4 to TRBJ2-7, with 7 bases matching TRBD2. This CDR3 comprises 15 residues. The V segment lost 6 bases and the J segment 1 base; nucleotides outside the gene matches: 10. The germline gives CDR1 SGHNT, CDR2 YYREEE (reference sequence). Here the CDR3 reads CASNWEGGSSYEQYF. The CDR3 coding sequence is TGTGCCAGCAATTGGGAGGGCGGGAGTTCCTACGAGCAGTACTTC.